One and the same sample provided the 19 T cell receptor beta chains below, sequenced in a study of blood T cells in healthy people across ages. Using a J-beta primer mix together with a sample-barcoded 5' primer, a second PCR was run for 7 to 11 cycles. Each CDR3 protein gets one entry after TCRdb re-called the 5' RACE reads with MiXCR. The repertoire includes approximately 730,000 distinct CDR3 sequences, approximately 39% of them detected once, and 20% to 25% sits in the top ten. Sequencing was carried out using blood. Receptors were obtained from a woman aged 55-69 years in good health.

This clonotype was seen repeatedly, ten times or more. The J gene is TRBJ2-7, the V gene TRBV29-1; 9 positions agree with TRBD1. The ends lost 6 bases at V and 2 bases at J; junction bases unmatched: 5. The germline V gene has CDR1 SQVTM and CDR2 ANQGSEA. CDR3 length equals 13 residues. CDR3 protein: CSVSGTGPYEQYF. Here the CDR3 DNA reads TGCAGCGTCTCCGGGACAGGGCCCTACGAGCAGTACTTC.

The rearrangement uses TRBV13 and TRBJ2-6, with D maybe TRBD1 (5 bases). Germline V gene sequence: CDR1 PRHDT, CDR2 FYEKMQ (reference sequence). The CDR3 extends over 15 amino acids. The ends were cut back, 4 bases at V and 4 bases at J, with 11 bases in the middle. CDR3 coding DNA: TGTGCCAGCAGCTCCAGGGTAAGAGGGGCCAACGTCCTGACTTTC. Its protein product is CASSSRVRGANVLTF.

The CDR3 nucleotides are TGTGCCAGCAGCCCCAATACCGATGAGCAGTTCTTC. Its translation is CASSPNTDEQFF. The chain carries TRBV7-3 and TRBJ2-1; the D is unclear. The germline V and J ends were trimmed by 5 bases and 8 bases, with 10 bases remaining between them. Germline V gene data show CDR1 as SGHTA and CDR2 as FQGTGA. This CDR3 is built from 12 residues.

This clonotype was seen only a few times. As DNA, the CDR3 is TGTGCCAGCAGCCCTTTTTGGGAAATGAACACTGAAGCTTTCTTT. This gives the protein CASSPFWEMNTEAFF. This chain links TRBV7-2 with TRBJ1-1; no firm D call. The V end lost 5 bases, the J end lost 0 bases, and 13 bases lay between the germline ends. Germline CDR1 and CDR2: SGHTA and FQGNSA. The CDR3 covers 15 residues.

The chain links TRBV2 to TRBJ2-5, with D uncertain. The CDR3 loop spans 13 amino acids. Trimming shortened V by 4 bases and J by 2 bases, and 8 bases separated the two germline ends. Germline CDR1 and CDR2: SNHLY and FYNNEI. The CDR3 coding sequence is TGTGCCAGCAGTGGTAACAGACAAGAGACCCAGTACTTC. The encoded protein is CASSGNRQETQYF.

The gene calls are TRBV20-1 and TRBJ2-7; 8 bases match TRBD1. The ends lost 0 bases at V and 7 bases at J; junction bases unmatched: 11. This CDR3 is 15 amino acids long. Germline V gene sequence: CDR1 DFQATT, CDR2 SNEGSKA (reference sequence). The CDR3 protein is CSARESGTGSREQYF. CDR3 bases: TGCAGTGCTAGAGAATCCGGGACAGGTTCGCGGGAGCAGTACTTC.

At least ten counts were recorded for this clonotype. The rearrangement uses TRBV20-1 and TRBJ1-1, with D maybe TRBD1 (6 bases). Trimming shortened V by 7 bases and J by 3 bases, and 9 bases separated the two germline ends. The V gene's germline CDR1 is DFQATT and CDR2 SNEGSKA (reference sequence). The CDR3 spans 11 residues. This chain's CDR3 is CSGSGDTEAFF. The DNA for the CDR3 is TGCAGTGGTTCAGGGGACACTGAAGCTTTCTTT.

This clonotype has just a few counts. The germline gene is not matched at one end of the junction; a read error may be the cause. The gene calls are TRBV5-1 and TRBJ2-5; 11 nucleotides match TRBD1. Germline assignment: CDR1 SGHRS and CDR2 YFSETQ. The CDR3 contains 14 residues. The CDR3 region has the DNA TGTGCCAGCAGCTCGGGACAGGGGGAAGAGACCCAGTACTTC. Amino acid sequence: CASSSGQGEETQYF. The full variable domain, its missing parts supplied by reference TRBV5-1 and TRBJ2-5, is KAGVTQTPRYLIKTRGQQVTLSCSPISGHRSVSWYQQTPGQGLQFLFEYFSETQRNKGNFPGRFSGRQFSNSRSEMNVSTLELGDSALYLCASSSGQGEETQYFGPGTRLLVL.

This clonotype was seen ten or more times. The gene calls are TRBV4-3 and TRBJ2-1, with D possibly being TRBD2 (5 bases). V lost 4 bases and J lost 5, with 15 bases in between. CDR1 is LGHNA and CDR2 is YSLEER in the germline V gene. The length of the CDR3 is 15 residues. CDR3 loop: CASSPDSFRNNEQFF. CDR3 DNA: TGCGCCAGCAGCCCGGACTCCTTCAGGAACAATGAGCAGTTCTTC.

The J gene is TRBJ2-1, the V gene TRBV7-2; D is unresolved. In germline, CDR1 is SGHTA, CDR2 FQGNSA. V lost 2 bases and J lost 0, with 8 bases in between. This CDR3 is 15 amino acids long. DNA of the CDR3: TGTGCCAGCAGCTTATCTACCCTCTCCTACAATGAGCAGTTCTTC. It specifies CASSLSTLSYNEQFF.

The DNA for the CDR3 is TGCGCCAGCAGCTTGTTTAGGAACCTGAACACTGAAGCTTTCTTT. This gives the protein CASSLFRNLNTEAFF. The chain carries TRBV5-1 and TRBJ1-1; no clear D gene. The CDR3 spans 15 residues. In germline, CDR1 is SGHRS, CDR2 YFSETQ. V was shortened by 1 base and J by 0 bases, with 10 bases between the two germline ends.

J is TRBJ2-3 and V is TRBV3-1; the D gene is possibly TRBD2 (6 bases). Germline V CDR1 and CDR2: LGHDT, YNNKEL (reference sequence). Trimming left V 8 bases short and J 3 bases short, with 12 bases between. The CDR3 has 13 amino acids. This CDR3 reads CASGARGTDTQYF. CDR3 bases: TGTGCCAGCGGGGCGCGGGGAACAGATACGCAGTATTTT.

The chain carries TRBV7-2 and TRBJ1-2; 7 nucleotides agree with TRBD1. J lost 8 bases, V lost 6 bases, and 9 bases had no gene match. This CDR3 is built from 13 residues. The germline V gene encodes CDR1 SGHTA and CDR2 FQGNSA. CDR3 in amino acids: CASRDAGGRGYTF. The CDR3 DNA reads TGTGCCAGCAGAGACGCAGGGGGACGGGGCTACACCTTC.

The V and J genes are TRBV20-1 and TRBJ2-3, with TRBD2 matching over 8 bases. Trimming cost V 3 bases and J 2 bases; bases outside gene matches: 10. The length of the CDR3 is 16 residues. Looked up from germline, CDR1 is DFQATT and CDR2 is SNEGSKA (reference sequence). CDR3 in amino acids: CSARVPQGLDTDTQYF. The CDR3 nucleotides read TGCAGTGCTAGGGTCCCCCAGGGACTAGACACAGATACGCAGTATTTT.

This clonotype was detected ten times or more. The CDR3 bases are TGTGCCAGCAGCCAGGGACTAGCGGGATCGGAGACCCAGTACTTC. Encoded protein: CASSQGLAGSETQYF. The chain has TRBV3-1 and TRBJ2-5; 13 bases map to TRBD2. The CDR3 is 15 amino acids. After removal of 3 bases from V and 5 bases from J, the junction contained 3 bases not matched to a gene. CDR1 and CDR2 from the germline V gene are LGHDT and YNNKEL (reference sequence).

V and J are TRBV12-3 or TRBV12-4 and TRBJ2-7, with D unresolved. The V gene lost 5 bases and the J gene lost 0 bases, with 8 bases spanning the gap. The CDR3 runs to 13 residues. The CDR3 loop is CASSPDRSYEQYF. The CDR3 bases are TGTGCCAGCAGTCCCGATCGCTCCTACGAGCAGTACTTC.

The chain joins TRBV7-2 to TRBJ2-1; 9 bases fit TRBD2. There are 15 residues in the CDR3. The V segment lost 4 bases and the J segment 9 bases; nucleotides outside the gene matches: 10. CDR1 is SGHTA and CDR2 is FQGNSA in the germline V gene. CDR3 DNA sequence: TGTGCCAGCAGCTACGTAGCGGGAGCTTCTAGTGAGCAGTTCTTC. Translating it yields CASSYVAGASSEQFF. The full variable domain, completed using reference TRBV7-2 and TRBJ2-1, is GAGVSQSPSNKVTEKGKDVELRCDPISGHTALYWYRQSLGQGLEFLIYFQGNSAPDKSGLPSDRFSAERTGGSVSTLTIQRTQQEDSAVYLCASSYVAGASSEQFFGPGTRLTVL.

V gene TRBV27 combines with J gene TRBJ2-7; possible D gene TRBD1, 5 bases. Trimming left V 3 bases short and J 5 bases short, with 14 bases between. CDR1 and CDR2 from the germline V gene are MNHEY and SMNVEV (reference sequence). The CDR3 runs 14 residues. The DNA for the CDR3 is TGTGCCAGCAGTTTTTTGCGACAGACTGACGAGCAGTACTTC. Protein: CASSFLRQTDEQYF.

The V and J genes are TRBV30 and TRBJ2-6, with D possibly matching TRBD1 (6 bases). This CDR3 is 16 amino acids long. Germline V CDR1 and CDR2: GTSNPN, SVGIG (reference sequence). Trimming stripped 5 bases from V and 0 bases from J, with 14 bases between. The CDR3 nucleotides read TGTGCCTGGGCGGACAGAACCTACTCTGGGGCCAACGTCCTGACTTTC. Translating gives CAWADRTYSGANVLTF.